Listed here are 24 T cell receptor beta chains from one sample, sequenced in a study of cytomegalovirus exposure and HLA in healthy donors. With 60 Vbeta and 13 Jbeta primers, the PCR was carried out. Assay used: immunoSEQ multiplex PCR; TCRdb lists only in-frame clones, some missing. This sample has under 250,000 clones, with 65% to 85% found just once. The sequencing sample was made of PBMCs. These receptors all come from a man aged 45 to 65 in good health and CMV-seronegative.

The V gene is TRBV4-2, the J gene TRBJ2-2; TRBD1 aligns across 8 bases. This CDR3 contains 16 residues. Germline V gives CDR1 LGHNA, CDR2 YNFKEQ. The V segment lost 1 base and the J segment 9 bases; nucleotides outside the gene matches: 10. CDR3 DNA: TGTGCCAGCAGCCAAGTCGAAACAGGGGGGCGTCGGGAGCTGTTTTTT. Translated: CASSQVETGGRRELFF.

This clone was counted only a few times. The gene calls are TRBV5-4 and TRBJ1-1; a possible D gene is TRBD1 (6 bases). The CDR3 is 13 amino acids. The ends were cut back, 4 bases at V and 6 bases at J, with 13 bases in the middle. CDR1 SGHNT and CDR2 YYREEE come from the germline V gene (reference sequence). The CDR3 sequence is CASSPPGTPEAFF. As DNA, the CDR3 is TGTGCCAGCAGCCCACCCGGGACACCTGAAGCTTTCTTT.

The chain's CDR3 is CASRTSGSTDTQYF. The CDR3 nucleotides are TGTGCCAGCCGAACTAGCGGCAGCACAGATACGCAGTATTTT. The V call is TRBV28, the J call TRBJ2-3, with 8 bases fitting TRBD2. This CDR3 contains 14 residues. Germline V gene data show CDR1 as MDHEN and CDR2 as SYDVKM. V trimming: 8 bases; J trimming: 0 bases; junction bases outside the gene matches: 4.

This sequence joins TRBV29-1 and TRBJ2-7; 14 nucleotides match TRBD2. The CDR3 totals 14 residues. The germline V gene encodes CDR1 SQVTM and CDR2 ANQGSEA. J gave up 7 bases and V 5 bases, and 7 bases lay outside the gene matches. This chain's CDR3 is CSVTGTSGSYEQYF. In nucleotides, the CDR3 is TGCAGCGTTACCGGGACTAGCGGGAGTTATGAGCAGTACTTC.

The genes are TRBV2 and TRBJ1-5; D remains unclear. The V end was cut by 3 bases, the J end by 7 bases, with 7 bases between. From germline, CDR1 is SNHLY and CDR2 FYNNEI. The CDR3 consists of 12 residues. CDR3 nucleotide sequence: TGTGCCAGCAGTGATGCAGTCCAGCCCCAGCATTTT. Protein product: CASSDAVQPQHF.

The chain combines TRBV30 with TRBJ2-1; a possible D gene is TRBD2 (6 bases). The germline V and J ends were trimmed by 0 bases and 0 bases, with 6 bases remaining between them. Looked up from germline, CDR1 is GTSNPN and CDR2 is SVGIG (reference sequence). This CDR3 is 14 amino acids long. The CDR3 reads CAWSVLASYNEQFF. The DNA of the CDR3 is TGTGCCTGGAGTGTACTAGCCTCCTACAATGAGCAGTTCTTC.

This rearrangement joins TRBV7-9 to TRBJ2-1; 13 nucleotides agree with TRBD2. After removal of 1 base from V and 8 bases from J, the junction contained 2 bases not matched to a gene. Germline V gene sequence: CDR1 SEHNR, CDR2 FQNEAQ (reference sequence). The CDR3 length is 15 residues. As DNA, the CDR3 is TGTGCCAGCAGCTTAGTACTAGCGGGAGGGGATGAGCAGTTCTTC. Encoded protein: CASSLVLAGGDEQFF.

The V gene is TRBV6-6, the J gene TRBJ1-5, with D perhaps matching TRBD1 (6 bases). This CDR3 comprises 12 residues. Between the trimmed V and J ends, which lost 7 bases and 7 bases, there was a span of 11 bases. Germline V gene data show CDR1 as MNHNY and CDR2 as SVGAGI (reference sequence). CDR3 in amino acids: CASKQGEQPQHF. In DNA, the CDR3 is TGTGCCAGCAAACAGGGCGAACAGCCCCAGCATTTT.

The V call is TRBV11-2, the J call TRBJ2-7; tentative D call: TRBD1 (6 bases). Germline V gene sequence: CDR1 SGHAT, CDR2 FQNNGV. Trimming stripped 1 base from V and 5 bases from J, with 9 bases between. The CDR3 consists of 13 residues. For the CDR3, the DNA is TGTGCCAGCAGCTTAGGCAGGGGCGACGAGCAGTACTTC. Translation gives CASSLGRGDEQYF. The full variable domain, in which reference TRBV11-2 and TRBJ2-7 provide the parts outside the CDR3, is EAGVAQSPRYKIIEKRQSVAFWCNPISGHATLYWYQQILGQGPKLLIQFQNNGVVDDSQLPKDRFSAERLKGVDSTLKIQPAKLEDSAVYLCASSLGRGDEQYFGPGTRLTVT.

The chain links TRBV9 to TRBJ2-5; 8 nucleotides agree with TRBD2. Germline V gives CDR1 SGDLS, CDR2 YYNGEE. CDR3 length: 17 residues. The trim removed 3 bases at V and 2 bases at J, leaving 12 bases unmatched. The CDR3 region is CASSARGGERGQETQYF. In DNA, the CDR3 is TGTGCCAGCAGCGCCCGGGGGGGGGAGCGGGGACAAGAGACCCAGTACTTC.

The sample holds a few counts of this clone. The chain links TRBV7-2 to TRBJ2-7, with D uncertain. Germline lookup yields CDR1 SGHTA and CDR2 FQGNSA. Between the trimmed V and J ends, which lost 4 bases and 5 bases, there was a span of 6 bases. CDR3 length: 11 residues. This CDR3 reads CASSSYDEQYF. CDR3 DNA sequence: TGTGCCAGCAGCTCCTATGACGAGCAGTACTTC.

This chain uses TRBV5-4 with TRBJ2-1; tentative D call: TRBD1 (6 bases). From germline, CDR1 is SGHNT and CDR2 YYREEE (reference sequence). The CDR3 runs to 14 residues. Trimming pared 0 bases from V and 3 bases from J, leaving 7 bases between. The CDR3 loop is CASSLGTDYNEQFF. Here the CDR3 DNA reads TGTGCCAGCAGCTTGGGGACAGACTACAATGAGCAGTTCTTC.

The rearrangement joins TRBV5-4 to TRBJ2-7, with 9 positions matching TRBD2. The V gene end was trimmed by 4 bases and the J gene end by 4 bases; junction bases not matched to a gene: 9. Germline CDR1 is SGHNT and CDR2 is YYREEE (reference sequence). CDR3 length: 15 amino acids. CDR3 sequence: CASSASSAGGYEQYF. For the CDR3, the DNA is TGTGCCAGCAGCGCTTCTTCAGCGGGAGGATACGAGCAGTACTTC.

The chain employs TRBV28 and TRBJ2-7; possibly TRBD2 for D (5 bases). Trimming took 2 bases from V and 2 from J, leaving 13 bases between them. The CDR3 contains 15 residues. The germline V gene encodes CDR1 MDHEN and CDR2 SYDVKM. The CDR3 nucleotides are TGTGCCAGCAGTTTAAGAAGCGGTCTAGCCTACGAGCAGTACTTC. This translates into CASSLRSGLAYEQYF.

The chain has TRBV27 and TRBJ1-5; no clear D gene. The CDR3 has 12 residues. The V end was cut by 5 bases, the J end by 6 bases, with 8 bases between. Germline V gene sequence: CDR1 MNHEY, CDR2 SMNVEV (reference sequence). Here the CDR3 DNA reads TGTGCCAGCAGTCGTCCCGGTCAGCCCCAGCATTTT. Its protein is CASSRPGQPQHF.

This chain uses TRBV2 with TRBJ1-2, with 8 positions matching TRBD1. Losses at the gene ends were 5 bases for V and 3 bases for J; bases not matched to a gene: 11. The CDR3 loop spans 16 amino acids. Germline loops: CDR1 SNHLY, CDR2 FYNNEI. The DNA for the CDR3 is TGTGCCAGCAGTCTCAACAGGGGGGGCGTATACTATGGCTACACCTTC. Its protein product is CASSLNRGGVYYGYTF.

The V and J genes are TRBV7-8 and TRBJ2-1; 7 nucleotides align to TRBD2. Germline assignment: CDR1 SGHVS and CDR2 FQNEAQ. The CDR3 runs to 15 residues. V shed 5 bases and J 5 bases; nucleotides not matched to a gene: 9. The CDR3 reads CASSLRGGRDNEQFF. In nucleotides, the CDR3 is TGTGCCAGCAGCCTCCGGGGAGGGCGCGACAATGAGCAGTTCTTC.

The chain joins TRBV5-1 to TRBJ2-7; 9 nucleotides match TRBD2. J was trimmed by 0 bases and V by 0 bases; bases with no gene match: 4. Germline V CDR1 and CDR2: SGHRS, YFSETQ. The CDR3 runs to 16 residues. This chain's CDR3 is CASSLAAGGISYEQYF. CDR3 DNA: TGCGCCAGCAGCTTGGCTGCGGGGGGGATCTCCTACGAGCAGTACTTC.

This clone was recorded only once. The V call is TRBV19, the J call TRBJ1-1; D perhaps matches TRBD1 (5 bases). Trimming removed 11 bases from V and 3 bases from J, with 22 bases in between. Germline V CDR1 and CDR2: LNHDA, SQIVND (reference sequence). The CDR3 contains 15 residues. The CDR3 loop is CASKGRGLGDTEAFF. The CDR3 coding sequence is TGTGCCTCTAAGGGGAGGGGTCTGGGGGACACTGAAGCTTTCTTT.

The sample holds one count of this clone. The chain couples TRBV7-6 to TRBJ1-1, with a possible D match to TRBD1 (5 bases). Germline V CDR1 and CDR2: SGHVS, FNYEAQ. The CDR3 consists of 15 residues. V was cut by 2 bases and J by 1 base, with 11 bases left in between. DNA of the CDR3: TGTGCCAGCAGCTTAAGGGCAGGGTCGAACACTGAAGCTTTCTTT. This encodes CASSLRAGSNTEAFF.

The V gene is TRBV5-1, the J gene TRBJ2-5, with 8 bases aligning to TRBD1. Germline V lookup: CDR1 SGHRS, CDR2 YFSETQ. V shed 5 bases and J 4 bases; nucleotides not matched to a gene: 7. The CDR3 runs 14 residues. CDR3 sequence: CASSHGQGRETQYF. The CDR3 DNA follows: TGCGCCAGCAGTCACGGACAGGGCAGAGAGACCCAGTACTTC.

CDR3 region: CASSLISDTEAFF. The CDR3 coding sequence is TGTGCCAGCAGCTTAATTTCAGACACTGAAGCTTTCTTT. The V call is TRBV5-8, the J call TRBJ1-1; the D is unclear. The CDR3 length is 13 residues. The V gene lost 2 bases and the J gene lost 3 bases, with 8 bases spanning the gap. Germline CDR1 and CDR2: SGHTS and YDEGEE.

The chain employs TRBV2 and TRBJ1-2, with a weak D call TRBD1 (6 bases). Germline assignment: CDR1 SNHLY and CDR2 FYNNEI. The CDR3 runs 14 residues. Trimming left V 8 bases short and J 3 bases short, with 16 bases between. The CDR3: CASSRQGYDYGYTF. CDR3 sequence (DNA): TGTGCCAGCTCCCGGCAGGGGTACGACTATGGCTACACCTTC.

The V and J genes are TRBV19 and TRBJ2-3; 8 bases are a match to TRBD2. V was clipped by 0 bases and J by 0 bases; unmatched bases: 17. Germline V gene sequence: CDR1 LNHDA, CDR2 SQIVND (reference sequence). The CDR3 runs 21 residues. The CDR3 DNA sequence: TGTGCCAGTAGTATAGATCTTCAGGTAGTTGCTAGCGGGTTTAGCACAGATACGCAGTATTTT. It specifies CASSIDLQVVASGFSTDTQYF.